This passage covers 16 T cell receptor beta chains from one sample sequenced in a study of immune evolution from preneoplasia to lung adenocarcinoma. This table comes from immunoSEQ multiplex PCR, and its TCRdb copy is limited to in-frame clones, with some not included. The sample has about 4,400 clones, around 86% seen once. Sequenced sample: FFPE minimally invasive lung adenocarcinoma tissue. The receptor set was obtained from an older donor with lung adenocarcinoma.

The J gene is TRBJ2-1, the V gene TRBV5-1; D may correspond to TRBD1 or TRBD2 (6 bases each). The V end lost 0 bases, the J end lost 9 bases, and 31 bases lay between the germline ends. Germline CDR1 SGHRS, CDR2 YFSETQ. This CDR3 is built from 20 residues. The CDR3 reads CASSLGRGGQGSFFTGEQFF. CDR3 coding DNA: TGCGCCAGCAGCTTGGGGCGTGGGGGGCAGGGGAGTTTCTTCACCGGTGAGCAGTTCTTC.

The gene calls are TRBV7-9 and TRBJ1-3, with a weak D call TRBD1 (5 bases). The germline V gene encodes CDR1 SEHNR and CDR2 FQNEAQ (reference sequence). The CDR3 consists of 16 residues. V lost 1 base and J 0 bases, leaving 10 bases between the germline ends. The CDR3 is CASSLGGDLSGNTIYF. DNA for the CDR3: TGTGCCAGCAGCTTAGGGGGGGACCTCTCTGGAAACACCATATATTTT.

The V and J genes are TRBV4-2 and TRBJ1-4; the D gene is possibly TRBD1 (5 bases). Trimming took 1 base from V and 5 from J, leaving 8 bases between them. CDR1 is LGHNA, CDR2 YNFKEQ, per germline. The CDR3 consists of 14 residues. The CDR3, as DNA: TGTGCCAGCAGCCAAGGTCCAGGGAATGAAAAACTGTTTTTT. This gives the protein CASSQGPGNEKLFF.

This sequence joins TRBV6-5 and TRBJ2-7; TRBD1 agrees at 7 bases. The germline gives CDR1 MNHEY, CDR2 SVGAGI. After removal of 8 bases from V and 2 bases from J, the junction contained 6 bases not matched to a gene. The CDR3 runs to 13 residues. Written as DNA, the CDR3 is TGTGCCAGCCGGACAGGCTCAGCCTACGAGCAGTACTTC. Its protein product is CASRTGSAYEQYF.

This clone appeared once. The chain has TRBV9 and TRBJ2-3; D may be TRBD1 or TRBD2 (5 bases each). The CDR3 extends over 15 amino acids. V dropped 4 bases and J dropped 2 bases, with 14 bases sitting between them. Germline V gives CDR1 SGDLS, CDR2 YYNGEE. DNA of the CDR3: TGTGCCAGCAGCCCCTGGGACCACACCACAGATACGCAGTATTTT. Amino acid sequence: CASSPWDHTTDTQYF. Variable domain in full (rest from reference TRBV9 and TRBJ2-3): DSGVTQTPKHLITATGQRVTLRCSPRSGDLSVYWYQQSLDQGLQFLIQYYNGEERAKGNILERFSAQQFPDLHSELNLSSLELGDSALYFCASSPWDHTTDTQYFGPGTRLTVL.

This chain connects TRBV7-9 to TRBJ2-2; D not resolved. The V gene's germline CDR1 is SEHNR and CDR2 FQNEAQ (reference sequence). The CDR3 sequence is 15 residues long. With 5 bases removed from V and 4 bases from J, the gap between germline ends came to 14 bases. The CDR3 spells CASSGQWSSTGELFF. CDR3 DNA: TGTGCCAGCAGCGGGCAATGGAGTTCCACCGGGGAGCTGTTTTTT. Supplemented by reference TRBV7-9 and TRBJ2-2, the full variable domain reads DTGVSQNPRHKITKRGQNVTFRCDPISEHNRLYWYRQTLGQGPEFLTYFQNEAQLEKSRLLSDRFSAERPKGSFSTLEIQRTEQGDSAMYLCASSGQWSSTGELFFGEGSRLTVL.

The chain is built from TRBV7-8 and TRBJ2-1; 10 nucleotides align to TRBD1. CDR1 is SGHVS, CDR2 FQNEAQ, per germline. This CDR3 contains 15 residues. J lost 7 bases, V lost 5 bases, and 8 bases had no gene match. The DNA of the CDR3 is TGTGCCAGCAGCACACCGGGACAGGGGTCGAATGAGCAGTTCTTC. Translating gives CASSTPGQGSNEQFF.

The sample holds a few counts of this clone. The chain uses TRBV5-5 and TRBJ2-2; D unresolved. Trimming removed 1 base at V and 5 bases at J, with 6 bases between. The CDR3 covers 13 residues. Germline CDR1 and CDR2: SGHKS and YYEKEE (reference sequence). The CDR3 here is CASSLRFTGELFF. CDR3 DNA sequence: TGTGCCAGCAGCTTGCGATTTACCGGGGAGCTGTTTTTT.

Sample share makes this clone large. This chain connects TRBV9 to TRBJ2-1; 12 nucleotides agree with TRBD2. Per germline, CDR1 SGDLS and CDR2 YYNGEE. The CDR3 runs 15 residues. Trimming removed 0 bases from V and 5 bases from J; junction bases left unmatched: 0. The CDR3 DNA is TGTGCCAGCAGCGTAGGACTAGCGGGAGACAATGAGCAGTTCTTC. Protein sequence: CASSVGLAGDNEQFF.

The rearrangement joins TRBV5-1 to TRBJ2-7, with TRBD1 matching 9 bases. The V segment lost 6 bases and the J segment 0 bases; nucleotides outside the gene matches: 7. The CDR3 contains 15 residues. CDR1 is SGHRS, CDR2 YFSETQ, per germline. The CDR3 coding sequence is TGCGCCAGCACGCATGGACAGGGGAGCTCCTACGAGCAGTACTTC. It codes for CASTHGQGSSYEQYF. Complete variable domain (other parts from reference TRBV5-1 and TRBJ2-7): KAGVTQTPRYLIKTRGQQVTLSCSPISGHRSVSWYQQTPGQGLQFLFEYFSETQRNKGNFPGRFSGRQFSNSRSEMNVSTLELGDSALYLCASTHGQGSSYEQYFGPGTRLTVT.

This chain connects TRBV5-1 to TRBJ1-5; 9 bases map to TRBD1. Per the germline V gene, CDR1 is SGHRS and CDR2 is YFSETQ. The CDR3 loop spans 15 amino acids. Trimming at V came to 1 base and at J to 4 bases, leaving 3 bases not matched to a gene. In DNA, the CDR3 is TGCGCCAGCAGCTTGAACGGACAGGGGAATCAGCCCCAGCATTTT. Amino acid sequence: CASSLNGQGNQPQHF.

This clone was found a few times. This sequence joins TRBV30 and TRBJ1-3, with TRBD1 as a possible D gene (5 bases). The V end was cut by 8 bases, the J end by 3 bases, with 17 bases between. Germline V lookup: CDR1 GTSNPN, CDR2 SVGIG (reference sequence). The CDR3 is made up of 14 amino acids. The CDR3 here is CATRDFPFGNTIYF. The CDR3 DNA sequence: TGTGCCACCCGGGACTTTCCTTTTGGAAACACCATATATTTT.

This clone was seen just once. J is TRBJ2-3 and V is TRBV7-3; TRBD2 matches at 9 bases. The CDR3 length is 16 residues. Losses at the gene ends were 2 bases for V and 1 base for J; bases not matched to a gene: 4. The germline CDR1 and CDR2 sequences are SGHTA and FQGTGA. CDR3 coding DNA: TGTGCCAGCAGCTTATCAGTAGCGGGAGGCACAGATACGCAGTATTTT. Amino acids: CASSLSVAGGTDTQYF. Full variable domain (outside the CDR3, taken from reference TRBV7-3 and TRBJ2-3): GAGVSQTPSNKVTEKGKYVELRCDPISGHTALYWYRQSLGQGPEFLIYFQGTGAADDSGLPNDRFFAVRPEGSVSTLKIQRTERGDSAVYLCASSLSVAGGTDTQYFGPGTRLTVL.

This clone was picked up a small number of times. The chain uses TRBV7-2 and TRBJ2-2; D ambiguous. The CDR3 is made up of 15 amino acids. Trimming left V 1 base short and J 1 base short, with 7 bases between. Germline CDR1 is SGHTA and CDR2 is FQGNSA. The CDR3 reads CASSLDLGNTGELFF. In DNA, the CDR3 is TGTGCCAGCAGCTTAGACTTAGGGAACACCGGGGAGCTGTTTTTT. The full variable domain, completed using reference TRBV7-2 and TRBJ2-2, is GAGVSQSPSNKVTEKGKDVELRCDPISGHTALYWYRQSLGQGLEFLIYFQGNSAPDKSGLPSDRFSAERTGGSVSTLTIQRTQQEDSAVYLCASSLDLGNTGELFFGEGSRLTVL.

The rearrangement uses TRBV6-5 and TRBJ1-1; D unresolved. V lost 4 bases to trimming and J lost 0 bases, with 6 bases between them. The CDR3 spans 13 residues. Germline V gene data show CDR1 as MNHEY and CDR2 as SVGAGI. The CDR3 reads CASSSGMNTEAFF. In nucleotides, the CDR3 is TGTGCCAGCAGTTCTGGGATGAACACTGAAGCTTTCTTT.

The chain links TRBV6-5 to TRBJ1-2; D not resolved. Trimming removed 0 bases from V and 4 bases from J, with 9 bases in between. CDR1 and CDR2 (germline): MNHEY, SVGAGI. This CDR3 comprises 14 residues. The CDR3 loop reads CASSYSRTGYGYTF. The CDR3 DNA is TGTGCCAGCAGTTACTCGAGGACGGGCTATGGCTACACCTTC.